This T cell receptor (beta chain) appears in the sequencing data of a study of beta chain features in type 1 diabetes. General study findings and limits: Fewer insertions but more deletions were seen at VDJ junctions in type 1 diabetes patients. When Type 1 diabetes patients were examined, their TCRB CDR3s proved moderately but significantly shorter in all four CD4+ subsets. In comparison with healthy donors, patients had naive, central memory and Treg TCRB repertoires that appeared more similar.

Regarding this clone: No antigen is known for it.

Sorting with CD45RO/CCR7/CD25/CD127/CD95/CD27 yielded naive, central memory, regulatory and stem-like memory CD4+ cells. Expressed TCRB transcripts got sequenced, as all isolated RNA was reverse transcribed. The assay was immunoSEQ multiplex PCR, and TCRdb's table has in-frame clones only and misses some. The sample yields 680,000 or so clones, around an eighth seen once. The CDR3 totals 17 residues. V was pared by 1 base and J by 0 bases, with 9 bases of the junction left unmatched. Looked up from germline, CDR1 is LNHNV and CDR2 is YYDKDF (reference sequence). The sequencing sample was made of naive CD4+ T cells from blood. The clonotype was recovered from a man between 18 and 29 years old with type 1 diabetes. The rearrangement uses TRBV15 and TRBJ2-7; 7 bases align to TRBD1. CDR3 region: CATSRGGARGFSYEQYF. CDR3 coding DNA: TGTGCCACCAGCAGAGGGGGAGCCAGGGGGTTCTCCTACGAGCAGTACTTC.